This T cell receptor beta chain was sequenced for a study of blood T cell repertoires in COVID-19. Whole-study context: In each case, the material was cDNA or gDNA derived from T cells, B-cell-depleted T cells, or PBMCs.

The germline gives CDR1 LGHDT, CDR2 YNNKEL (reference sequence). The CDR3 extends over 14 amino acids. Trimming took off 6 bases at V and 5 bases at J, with 11 bases between the two ends. The table came from immunoSEQ multiplex PCR; TCRdb's copy has only in-frame clones and leaves some out. Of over 350,000 clones listed, 87% are singletons. The receptor was derived from a young woman with acute COVID-19. The sequencing input was PBMCs or T cells enriched from blood (not recorded which). This chain links TRBV3-1 (or the pseudogene TRBV3-2) with TRBJ1-6; D is undetermined. CDR3 sequence: CASSPGSNNSPLHF. The CDR3 DNA reads TGTGCCAGCAGTCCCGGGAGTAATAATTCACCCCTCCACTTT.